This passage covers 10 T cell receptor beta chains from one sample sequenced in a study of blood T cell repertoires in COVID-19. The method was immunoSEQ multiplex PCR; TCRdb's version includes in-frame clones alone and lacks a portion of them. The sample lists about 290,000 clones; over 80% were seen once. Sequencing was performed on peripheral blood. Receptor source: a woman in her 50s with active or convalescent COVID-19.

This chain uses TRBV9 with TRBJ1-2; D possibly corresponds to TRBD1 (5 bases). Trimming removed 0 bases from V and 7 bases from J, with 10 bases in between. Germline V gene sequence: CDR1 SGDLS, CDR2 YYNGEE. The CDR3 totals 13 residues. The CDR3 DNA is TGTGCCAGCAGCGTAGCAGGGTTGGGTGGCTACACCTTC. The encoded protein is CASSVAGLGGYTF.

The rearrangement links TRBV6-6 to TRBJ2-7; 7 bases match TRBD1. This CDR3 comprises 13 residues. The germline CDR1 and CDR2 sequences are MNHNY and SVGAGI (reference sequence). The ends lost 7 bases at V and 1 base at J; junction bases unmatched: 4. The CDR3 DNA reads as TGTGCCAGCATCGACAGGGATTCCTACGAGCAGTACTTC. Translating it yields CASIDRDSYEQYF.

The rearrangement links TRBV5-4 to TRBJ1-1; D not certain. Deletions cut 2 bases from V and 1 base from J, with 6 bases between. This CDR3 region has 13 residues. The germline CDR1 and CDR2 sequences are SGHNT and YYREEE (reference sequence). DNA for the CDR3: TGTGCCAGCAGCTTCGGAGGGAACACTGAAGCTTTCTTT. It codes for CASSFGGNTEAFF.

The chain is built from TRBV7-9 and TRBJ1-6; the D gene is possibly TRBD1 (5 bases). CDR1 and CDR2 from the germline V gene are SEHNR and FQNEAQ (reference sequence). Trimming removed 1 base from V and 6 bases from J, with 10 bases in between. This CDR3 spans 15 amino acids. The CDR3 here is CASSLDTGLNSPLHF. The CDR3 DNA follows: TGTGCCAGCAGCTTAGATACAGGCCTTAATTCACCCCTCCACTTT.

The chain recombines TRBV3-1 (or the pseudogene TRBV3-2) with TRBJ1-1; 10 bases align to TRBD1. V shed 4 bases and J 4 bases; nucleotides not matched to a gene: 12. This CDR3 has 17 amino acids. Per the germline V gene, CDR1 is LGHDT and CDR2 is YNNKEL (reference sequence). In DNA form, the CDR3 reads TGTGCCAGCAGCCCTATTGGGGCCGGGACAGGGGCCACTGAAGCTTTCTTT. Translated: CASSPIGAGTGATEAFF.

This clone appeared many times. J is TRBJ1-1 and V is TRBV19, with a weak D call TRBD1 (5 bases). The V end lost 2 bases, the J end lost 1 base, and 8 bases lay between the germline ends. Looked up from germline, CDR1 is LNHDA and CDR2 is SQIVND (reference sequence). The CDR3 has 14 residues. The CDR3 DNA is TGTGCCAGTAGTATAAGGGGAGGGAACACTGAAGCTTTCTTT. This translates into CASSIRGGNTEAFF.

The rearrangement links TRBV14 to TRBJ2-1; D ambiguous. V lost 5 bases to trimming and J lost 0 bases, with 14 bases between them. This CDR3 spans 16 amino acids. Germline V gene sequence: CDR1 SGHDN, CDR2 FVKESK. For the CDR3, the DNA is TGTGCCAGCAGCGCACTGGGCGATAGCTCCTACAATGAGCAGTTCTTC. Its translation is CASSALGDSSYNEQFF.

The chain carries TRBV5-1 and TRBJ1-1, with D perhaps matching TRBD1 (5 bases). This CDR3 has 15 residues. Trimming took off 0 bases at V and 4 bases at J, with 13 bases between the two ends. Germline loops: CDR1 SGHRS, CDR2 YFSETQ. CDR3 protein: CASSLGAGMSTEAFF. The CDR3 DNA is TGCGCCAGCAGCTTGGGGGCAGGGATGAGCACTGAAGCTTTCTTT.

This clone was recorded only once. The J gene is TRBJ1-5, the V gene TRBV30, with D possibly being TRBD1 (5 bases). Germline CDR1 and CDR2: GTSNPN and SVGIG (reference sequence). The CDR3 extends over 14 amino acids. Between the trimmed V and J ends, which lost 3 bases and 0 bases, there was a span of 9 bases. CDR3 coding DNA: TGTGCCTGGAGCGCGGGACCTAGCAATCAGCCCCAGCATTTT. The encoded protein is CAWSAGPSNQPQHF.

This rearrangement joins TRBV23-1 to TRBJ2-3; TRBD2 aligns across 10 bases. TRBV23-1 is known as an ORF, though its function is uncertain. This CDR3 is built from 14 residues. The ends lost 2 bases at V and 10 bases at J; junction bases unmatched: 6. CDR3 bases: TGCGCCAGCAGTCAAGAGCTTACTAGCGGGGCGCAGTATTTT. Translating it yields CASSQELTSGAQYF.